Below are 25 T cell receptor beta chains sequenced from a single sample in a study of neoadjuvant anti-PD-1 for oral cavity cancer. Sequenced by immunoSEQ multiplex PCR; TCRdb stores in-frame clones only, minus some. This table holds around 67,000 clones, about nine tenths found once. Documented time point: after neoadjuvant nivolumab, at surgical resection. The starting material was PBMCs, obtained after nivolumab (anti-PD-1) treatment. The receptors were gathered from a person aged 35-79 years with oral cavity squamous cell carcinoma.

The chain carries TRBV9 and TRBJ1-4, with 7 bases lining up with TRBD1. This CDR3 spans 13 amino acids. Germline V CDR1 and CDR2: SGDLS, YYNGEE. Trimming took 0 bases from V and 10 from J; bases not matched to a gene: 3. The DNA of the CDR3 is TGTGCCAGCAGCGTAGAAGGGGGCGGAAAACTGTTTTTT. As protein: CASSVEGGGKLFF.

J is TRBJ1-1 and V is TRBV7-9; D possibly corresponds to TRBD1 (6 bases). The V end lost 1 base, the J end lost 8 bases, and 14 bases lay between the germline ends. Looked up from germline, CDR1 is SEHNR and CDR2 is FQNEAQ (reference sequence). The CDR3 spans 14 residues. The DNA for the CDR3 is TGTGCCAGCAGCTTAGTGGACGGGGGCAGGGAAGCTTTCTTT. It translates to CASSLVDGGREAFF.

J is TRBJ2-7 and V is TRBV7-9; the D gene is possibly TRBD2 (6 bases). CDR1 and CDR2 (germline): SEHNR, FQNEAQ (reference sequence). CDR3 length equals 15 residues. Trimming shortened V by 5 bases and J by 2 bases, and 16 bases separated the two germline ends. The chain's CDR3 is CASSSAGTPPYEQYF. CDR3 DNA sequence: TGTGCCAGCAGCAGTGCCGGGACTCCCCCCTACGAGCAGTACTTC. Full variable domain (rest looked up from reference TRBV7-9 and TRBJ2-7): DTGVSQNPRHKITKRGQNVTFRCDPISEHNRLYWYRQTLGQGPEFLTYFQNEAQLEKSRLLSDRFSAERPKGSFSTLEIQRTEQGDSAMYLCASSSAGTPPYEQYFGPGTRLTVT.

This rearrangement joins TRBV10-3 to TRBJ1-1; D is unclear. Trimming took off 3 bases at V and 7 bases at J, with 6 bases between the two ends. Germline V gene lookup returns CDR1 ENHRY and CDR2 SYGVKD. The CDR3 extends over 11 amino acids. The CDR3 protein is CAISDWVEAFF. The CDR3 DNA sequence: TGTGCCATCAGTGATTGGGTTGAAGCTTTCTTT.

The chain uses TRBV11-2 and TRBJ2-1; the match to TRBD2 covers 8 bases. Per the germline V gene, CDR1 is SGHAT and CDR2 is FQNNGV. The CDR3 loop spans 15 amino acids. With V trimmed by 5 bases and J by 9 bases, 12 bases remained unmatched. DNA for the CDR3: TGTGCCAGCAGCCCGACCGGGACTAGATTGAGTGAGCAGTTCTTC. This gives the protein CASSPTGTRLSEQFF.

V gene TRBV5-4 combines with J gene TRBJ1-1, with unresolved D. Germline values: CDR1 SGHNT, CDR2 YYREEE (reference sequence). V shed 0 bases and J shed 7 bases, with 16 bases lying between them. This CDR3 is 15 amino acids long. In DNA, the CDR3 is TGTGCCAGCAGCTTGGCGGGCTCCGCCCTGGGTGAAGCTTTCTTT. This translates into CASSLAGSALGEAFF.

This chain uses TRBV7-9 with TRBJ2-1; D call uncertain. Trimming stripped 1 base from V and 6 bases from J, with 13 bases between. Germline V lookup: CDR1 SEHNR, CDR2 FQNEAQ (reference sequence). This CDR3 region has 15 residues. Here the CDR3 DNA reads TGTGCCAGCAGCTTAGAAGGTTTCGGTCTCAATGAGCAGTTCTTC. It yields the protein CASSLEGFGLNEQFF.

The chain employs TRBV30 and TRBJ1-1; D is undetermined. This CDR3 has 13 residues. V gave up 0 bases and J gave up 3 bases, with 8 bases separating them. Germline loops: CDR1 GTSNPN, CDR2 SVGIG (reference sequence). The CDR3 DNA sequence: TGTGCCTGGAGTGTAAGAGAGTACACTGAAGCTTTCTTT. Encoded protein: CAWSVREYTEAFF.

The chain uses TRBV2 and TRBJ1-2; perhaps TRBD1 as D (6 bases). Trimming removed 6 bases at V and 0 bases at J, with 14 bases between. The CDR3 sequence is 15 residues long. CDR1 and CDR2 (germline): SNHLY, FYNNEI. The DNA for the CDR3 is TGTGCCAGCAGGAGGGGGGCGTTAACTAACTATGGCTACACCTTC. Translation: CASRRGALTNYGYTF.

The chain uses TRBV11-2 and TRBJ1-1, with a tentative D call TRBD1 (5 bases). The germline CDR1 and CDR2 sequences are SGHAT and FQNNGV. The CDR3 has 16 residues. V lost 2 bases and J 5 bases, leaving 18 bases between the germline ends. This CDR3 reads CASSLIRTPRGTEAFF. As DNA, the CDR3 is TGTGCCAGCAGCTTAATAAGGACACCCCGAGGGACTGAAGCTTTCTTT.

The CDR3 region is CASSLGSVVNEQFF. As DNA, the CDR3 is TGTGCCAGCAGCTTAGGGTCCGTCGTAAATGAGCAGTTCTTC. The chain links TRBV11-1 to TRBJ2-1; D remains unclear. Trimming left V 1 base short and J 7 bases short, with 11 bases between. The germline CDR1 and CDR2 sequences are SGHAT and FQDESV (reference sequence). This CDR3 is built from 14 residues.

The V call is TRBV19, the J call TRBJ2-1; possibly TRBD1 for D (6 bases). This CDR3 comprises 14 residues. Germline lookup yields CDR1 LNHDA and CDR2 SQIVND (reference sequence). Trimming took 6 bases from V and 3 from J, leaving 12 bases between them. CDR3: CASRTGPSYNEQFF. CDR3 nucleotides: TGTGCCAGTAGGACAGGACCGAGCTACAATGAGCAGTTCTTC.

The V and J genes are TRBV7-8 and TRBJ1-2; 9 nucleotides match TRBD1. This CDR3 spans 15 amino acids. The V gene end was trimmed by 3 bases and the J gene end by 4 bases; junction bases not matched to a gene: 6. Germline values: CDR1 SGHVS, CDR2 FQNEAQ. The CDR3: CASSLADRGPYGYTF. CDR3 nucleotides: TGTGCCAGCAGCTTGGCGGACAGGGGTCCCTATGGCTACACCTTC. The complete variable domain, with remaining parts taken from reference TRBV7-8 and TRBJ1-2, reads GAGVSQSPRYKVAKRGQDVALRCDPISGHVSLFWYQQALGQGPEFLTYFQNEAQLDKSGLPSDRFFAERPEGSVSTLKIQRTQQEDSAVYLCASSLADRGPYGYTFGSGTRLTVV.

The V call is TRBV30, the J call TRBJ1-3, with D unresolved. The CDR3 has 11 amino acids. The germline gives CDR1 GTSNPN, CDR2 SVGIG (reference sequence). Trimming left V 4 bases short and J 7 bases short, with 8 bases between. Here the CDR3 reads CAWNFANTIYF. CDR3 bases: TGTGCCTGGAATTTTGCGAACACCATATATTTT.

This sequence joins TRBV19 and TRBJ2-7; D perhaps matches TRBD1 (5 bases). V shed 3 bases and J shed 7 bases, with 19 bases lying between them. Germline-derived CDR1 and CDR2 are LNHDA and SQIVND (reference sequence). The CDR3 loop spans 15 amino acids. The CDR3 nucleotides are TGTGCCAGTAGTATGGGTGTGACAGCTCTTGGGGAGCAGTACTTC. It translates to CASSMGVTALGEQYF.

The rearrangement links TRBV5-6 to TRBJ2-3; D uncertain. The CDR3 contains 11 residues. Germline V CDR1 and CDR2: SGHDT, YYEEEE. The V end lost 5 bases, the J end lost 6 bases, and 7 bases lay between the germline ends. CDR3 region: CASSGRDTQYF. CDR3 bases: TGTGCCAGCAGTGGACGTGATACGCAGTATTTT.

The chain joins TRBV25-1 to TRBJ1-1; D ambiguous. The V and J ends lost 5 bases and 0 bases respectively, with 7 bases between them. The CDR3 runs to 13 residues. Germline CDR1 reads MGHDK; CDR2 reads SYGVNS. The CDR3 sequence: CASSIGVNTEAFF. The CDR3 DNA is TGTGCCAGCAGTATTGGGGTGAACACTGAAGCTTTCTTT. The complete variable domain, with remaining parts taken from reference TRBV25-1 and TRBJ1-1, reads EADIYQTPRYLVIGTGKKITLECSQTMGHDKMYWYQQDPGMELHLIHYSYGVNSTEKGDLSSESTVSRIRTEHFPLTLESARPSHTSQYLCASSIGVNTEAFFGQGTRLTVV.

This clone turned up a few times. The rearrangement joins TRBV29-1 to TRBJ2-3; maybe TRBD1 (5 bases). Trimming took off 6 bases at V and 3 bases at J, with 22 bases between the two ends. The length of the CDR3 is 16 residues. Looked up from germline, CDR1 is SQVTM and CDR2 is ANQGSEA. CDR3 residues: CSVPLGVRETTDTQYF. For the CDR3, the DNA is TGCAGCGTCCCCCTTGGAGTCAGGGAAACGACAGATACGCAGTATTTT.

This chain connects TRBV6-4 to TRBJ2-3, with D unresolved. V lost 6 bases and J lost 4, with 14 bases in between. CDR1 MRHNA and CDR2 SNTAGT come from the germline V gene. The CDR3 consists of 14 residues. For the CDR3, the DNA is TGTGCCAGCAGATCTAACCATGGGGCAGATACGCAGTATTTT. Protein: CASRSNHGADTQYF.

The chain recombines TRBV6-6 with TRBJ1-2; D is uncertain. Trimming removed 7 bases from V and 4 bases from J, with 13 bases in between. Germline CDR1 reads MNHNY; CDR2 reads SVGAGI (reference sequence). This CDR3 is 13 amino acids long. CDR3 sequence: CASTFYQIYGYTF. CDR3 sequence (DNA): TGTGCCAGCACCTTTTATCAAATCTATGGCTACACCTTC.

The rearrangement joins TRBV19 to TRBJ1-5; unclear D gene. The CDR3 runs 14 residues. V shed 6 bases and J shed 6 bases, with 15 bases lying between them. The V gene's germline CDR1 is LNHDA and CDR2 SQIVND (reference sequence). The CDR3 region has the DNA TGTGCCAGTAGCGTGGCGGGGTTCGGTCAGCCCCAGCATTTT. Its protein product is CASSVAGFGQPQHF.

The chain joins TRBV5-1 to TRBJ1-2; unclear D gene. The germline V gene has CDR1 SGHRS and CDR2 YFSETQ. Trimming pared 1 base from V and 2 bases from J, leaving 15 bases between. The CDR3 loop spans 16 amino acids. CDR3 DNA: TGCGCCAGCAGCTTGTTTTCAATAGAAGTCAACTATGGCTACACCTTC. It encodes CASSLFSIEVNYGYTF. The complete variable domain, with remaining parts taken from reference TRBV5-1 and TRBJ1-2, reads KAGVTQTPRYLIKTRGQQVTLSCSPISGHRSVSWYQQTPGQGLQFLFEYFSETQRNKGNFPGRFSGRQFSNSRSEMNVSTLELGDSALYLCASSLFSIEVNYGYTFGSGTRLTVV.

In this sample, this clone turned up a few times. The gene calls are TRBV11-3 and TRBJ2-2; D is unclear. Trimming removed 4 bases at V and 4 bases at J, with 10 bases between. The CDR3 is made up of 14 amino acids. The germline gives CDR1 SGHNT, CDR2 YENEEA. Written as DNA, the CDR3 is TGTGCCAGCAGCTCCTGGCCCAGCACCGGGGAGCTGTTTTTT. Its protein is CASSSWPSTGELFF.

The chain employs TRBV11-2 and TRBJ2-7; D call uncertain. Germline assignment: CDR1 SGHAT and CDR2 FQNNGV. Trimming took off 3 bases at V and 3 bases at J, with 9 bases between the two ends. The CDR3 is made up of 13 amino acids. CDR3 coding DNA: TGTGCCAGCAGCTTGACCGATCGCTACGAGCAGTACTTC. Translating gives CASSLTDRYEQYF. The complete variable domain, with remaining parts taken from reference TRBV11-2 and TRBJ2-7, reads EAGVAQSPRYKIIEKRQSVAFWCNPISGHATLYWYQQILGQGPKLLIQFQNNGVVDDSQLPKDRFSAERLKGVDSTLKIQPAKLEDSAVYLCASSLTDRYEQYFGPGTRLTVT.

The chain is built from TRBV28 and TRBJ2-7; D is perhaps TRBD2 (7 bases). Per the germline V gene, CDR1 is MDHEN and CDR2 is SYDVKM. The CDR3 has 15 amino acids. Trimming pared 5 bases from V and 0 bases from J, leaving 14 bases between. The CDR3 DNA reads as TGTGCCAGCAGTCCTAGGGGGGGTGGCTCCTACGAGCAGTACTTC. It codes for CASSPRGGGSYEQYF.